Below, 32 T cell receptor beta chains from the same sample are listed, as sequenced in a study of blood T cells in healthy people across ages. With a J-beta primer mix and a sample-barcoded 5' primer, a second PCR ran about 7 to 12 cycles. TCRdb re-derived calls from the 5' RACE reads in MiXCR, one entry per CDR3 protein. This table has over 700,000 distinct CDR3 sequences, about 55% appearing once. Sequencing was done on a sample of blood. The receptor set was obtained from a man older than 75 in good health.

This sequence joins TRBV20-1 and TRBJ2-3; TRBD2 is a possible D gene (7 bases). The CDR3 totals 21 residues. CDR1 is DFQATT, CDR2 SNEGSKA, per germline (reference sequence). V shed 0 bases and J shed 0 bases, with 28 bases lying between them. This chain's CDR3 is CSARDSRGSLKGGTSTDTQYF. The DNA for the CDR3 is TGCAGTGCTAGAGATTCAAGAGGCAGCCTAAAGGGGGGGACTAGCACAGATACGCAGTATTTT.

The V gene is TRBV6-1, the J gene TRBJ2-1, with 12 bases lining up with TRBD2. CDR3 length equals 17 residues. Unmatched junction bases numbered 8, after V lost 5 bases and J lost 3 bases. Looked up from germline, CDR1 is MNHNS and CDR2 is SASEGT. CDR3 DNA: TGTGCCAGCAGTCTCTTAGGACTAGCGGGAATCTACAATGAGCAGTTCTTC. It is translated as CASSLLGLAGIYNEQFF.

This clonotype has just a few counts. This rearrangement joins TRBV20-1 to TRBJ2-3; D may be TRBD1 (5 bases). V lost 6 bases to trimming and J lost 7 bases, with 11 bases between them. This CDR3 spans 11 amino acids. Germline V gene lookup returns CDR1 DFQATT and CDR2 SNEGSKA (reference sequence). The CDR3 loop is CSARKGYTQYF. The CDR3 DNA sequence: TGCAGTGCCAGAAAGGGGTATACGCAGTATTTT.

This clonotype appeared a few times. This chain links TRBV2 with TRBJ1-6; D is unclear. Trimming cost V 1 base and J 5 bases, with 9 bases left between them. Per germline, CDR1 SNHLY and CDR2 FYNNEI. The CDR3 is 15 residues long. The CDR3 bases are TGTGCCAGCAGTGAAGTGCGGGTGAATAATTCACCCCTCCACTTT. Translated, it gives CASSEVRVNNSPLHF.

The rearrangement uses TRBV7-2 and TRBJ2-7; 8 bases map to TRBD1. With 5 bases clipped from V and 4 bases from J, the junction kept 13 bases outside the gene matches. This CDR3 spans 16 amino acids. Germline CDR1 is SGHTA and CDR2 is FQGNSA. The CDR3 nucleotides read TGTGCCAGCAGCCCGCCGAGAGGGCAGGGGGCGTACGAGCAGTACTTC. This translates into CASSPPRGQGAYEQYF.

V usage is TRBV7-9 and J usage is TRBJ2-1; no clear D. The CDR3 covers 12 residues. Germline assignment: CDR1 SEHNR and CDR2 FQNEAQ (reference sequence). Trimming pared 0 bases from V and 15 bases from J, leaving 12 bases between. The DNA for the CDR3 is TGTGCCAGCAGCTTAGCGTCCCTAGTTGGGTTCTTC. It specifies CASSLASLVGFF.

V gene TRBV16 combines with J gene TRBJ1-4; 7 bases agree with TRBD1. The ends lost 7 bases at V and 8 bases at J; junction bases unmatched: 13. The CDR3 runs 15 residues. Germline V lookup: CDR1 KGHSY, CDR2 FQNENV. The CDR3 region is CASKPTSGGREKLFF. The CDR3 DNA sequence: TGTGCCAGCAAACCAACTTCAGGGGGACGGGAAAAACTGTTTTTT. Full variable domain (remainder filled in from reference TRBV16 and TRBJ1-4): GEEVAQTPKHLVRGEGQKAKLYCAPIKGHSYVFWYQQVLKNEFKFLISFQNENVFDETGMPKERFSAKCLPNSPCSLEIQATKLEDSAVYFCASKPTSGGREKLFFGSGTQLSVL.

V usage is TRBV14 and J usage is TRBJ2-1; 14 bases align to TRBD2. There are 18 residues in the CDR3. CDR1 is SGHDN and CDR2 is FVKESK in the germline V gene. J gave up 0 bases and V 7 bases, and 8 bases lay outside the gene matches. CDR3 nucleotides: TGTGCCAGCAAGGGGACTAGCGGGAGTCTAGGCTCCTACAATGAGCAGTTCTTC. Translation gives CASKGTSGSLGSYNEQFF.

The V call is TRBV5-1, the J call TRBJ1-2; TRBD1 agrees at 9 bases. Looked up from germline, CDR1 is SGHRS and CDR2 is YFSETQ. V lost 4 bases to trimming and J lost 4 bases; unmatched junction nucleotides: 5. The CDR3 covers 14 residues. The CDR3: CASSAAGQGYGYTF. In nucleotides, the CDR3 is TGCGCCAGCAGCGCCGCGGGACAGGGCTATGGCTACACCTTC.

This clonotype was observed a handful of times. The gene calls are TRBV28 and TRBJ2-4; D remains ambiguous. This CDR3 is 13 amino acids long. Germline CDR1 MDHEN, CDR2 SYDVKM. V lost 3 bases and J 13 bases, leaving 16 bases between the germline ends. CDR3 residues: CASSLGGWREQYF. In nucleotides, the CDR3 is TGTGCCAGCAGTTTGGGCGGTTGGAGAGAGCAGTACTTC.

The chain employs TRBV6-5 and TRBJ2-3, with TRBD2 matching 10 bases. After removal of 6 bases from V and 14 bases from J, the junction contained 17 bases not matched to a gene. The CDR3 totals 15 residues. Germline CDR1 MNHEY, CDR2 SVGAGI. The CDR3 DNA reads TGTGCCAGCAGCCGCCTAGCGGGAGAGGGCAGATACGCGTATTTT. This encodes CASSRLAGEGRYAYF.

The V call is TRBV6-4, the J call TRBJ1-1; tentatively, D is TRBD1 (6 bases). The CDR3 extends over 14 amino acids. V was pared by 5 bases and J by 6 bases, with 16 bases between. Germline CDR1 is MRHNA and CDR2 is SNTAGT. The CDR3 protein is CASSPQLGGAEAFF. The DNA of the CDR3 is TGTGCCAGCAGTCCCCAACTGGGGGGCGCTGAAGCTTTCTTT.

This clonotype has just a few counts. This sequence joins TRBV5-6 and TRBJ2-4; D possibly matches TRBD1 or TRBD2 (7 bases each). Germline-derived CDR1 and CDR2 are SGHDT and YYEEEE. Trimming took 1 base from V and 0 from J, leaving 11 bases between them. CDR3 length: 16 amino acids. The CDR3 DNA follows: TGTGCCAGCAGCTTGCAGGGGGGGGTAGCCAAAAACATTCAGTACTTC. It specifies CASSLQGGVAKNIQYF. Drawing the rest from reference TRBV5-6 and TRBJ2-4, the complete variable domain is DAGVTQSPTHLIKTRGQQVTLRCSPKSGHDTVSWYQQALGQGPQFIFQYYEEEERQRGNFPDRFSGHQFPNYSSELNVNALLLGDSALYLCASSLQGGVAKNIQYFGAGTRLSVL.

The DNA for the CDR3 is TGTGCCAGCACGCAGGGGAACACAGATACGCAGTATTTT. Protein: CASTQGNTDTQYF. J is TRBJ2-3 and V is TRBV14, with D perhaps TRBD1 (6 bases). This CDR3 region has 13 residues. Between the trimmed V and J ends, which lost 7 bases and 2 bases, there was a span of 10 bases. The V gene's germline CDR1 is SGHDN and CDR2 FVKESK.

The rearrangement links TRBV13 to TRBJ2-1; 8 positions match TRBD1. The CDR3 has 16 residues. Unmatched junction bases numbered 10, after V lost 5 bases and J lost 4 bases. Per germline, CDR1 PRHDT and CDR2 FYEKMQ (reference sequence). The CDR3 is CASSPPRQGAYNEQFF. CDR3 in DNA: TGTGCCAGCAGCCCGCCAAGGCAGGGGGCGTACAATGAGCAGTTCTTC.

The chain links TRBV13 to TRBJ2-4; the match to TRBD2 covers 10 bases. The DNA end is a closer match to TRBJ2-5, so the J assignment may be wrong. This CDR3 is built from 15 residues. Germline assignment: CDR1 PRHDT and CDR2 FYEKMQ (reference sequence). CDR3 DNA: TGTGCCAGCAGCCCCAGAGCGGGAGGGTTGGAGACCCAGTACTTC. Its translation is CASSPRAGGLETQYF.

This chain uses TRBV4-1 with TRBJ1-2; D gene unclear. V shed 0 bases and J shed 4 bases, with 12 bases lying between them. The CDR3 is 15 residues long. Germline-derived CDR1 and CDR2 are MGHRA and YSYEKL. CDR3 sequence: CASSQEVMRVYGYTF. CDR3 bases: TGCGCCAGCAGCCAAGAAGTAATGCGGGTCTATGGCTACACCTTC.

The CDR3 nucleotides are TGTGCCAGCACCACGACTGCCACCCAGTACTTC. As protein: CASTTTATQYF. The chain links TRBV11-2 to TRBJ2-5; D gene uncertain. V was pared by 7 bases and J by 8 bases, with 11 bases between. Germline CDR1 is SGHAT and CDR2 is FQNNGV. This CDR3 spans 11 amino acids.

The chain uses TRBV25-1 and TRBJ2-2; perhaps TRBD2 as D (5 bases). The germline V gene encodes CDR1 MGHDK and CDR2 SYGVNS. Between the trimmed V and J ends, which lost 1 base and 7 bases, there was a span of 10 bases. The CDR3 totals 14 residues. CDR3 sequence (DNA): TGTGCCAGCAGTGAATTTAAAGGGAGCGGGGAGCTGTTTTTT. Translation: CASSEFKGSGELFF.

The chain joins TRBV6-1 to TRBJ2-1, with 7 bases aligning to TRBD2. This CDR3 is 15 amino acids long. Germline V gene data show CDR1 as MNHNS and CDR2 as SASEGT. J was trimmed by 8 bases and V by 3 bases; bases with no gene match: 10. CDR3 in amino acids: CASSERTGGRDEQFF. The CDR3 DNA reads TGTGCCAGCAGTGAGCGGACGGGAGGTAGAGATGAGCAGTTCTTC.

The chain is built from TRBV6-1 and TRBJ2-5; D gene uncertain. The CDR3 totals 11 residues. V dropped 6 bases and J dropped 7 bases, with 9 bases sitting between them. The germline CDR1 and CDR2 sequences are MNHNS and SASEGT. CDR3 in DNA: TGTGCCAGCAGCCCCGAAGTGACCCAGTACTTC. Its protein product is CASSPEVTQYF.

V usage is TRBV29-1 and J usage is TRBJ1-1; D is unclear. V was shortened by 5 bases and J by 1 base, with 8 bases between the two germline ends. This CDR3 spans 12 amino acids. CDR1 and CDR2 from the germline V gene are SQVTM and ANQGSEA. CDR3 sequence: CSVSSGNTEAFF. DNA for the CDR3: TGCAGCGTTTCGTCCGGGAACACTGAAGCTTTCTTT.

This clonotype was detected only once. CDR3: CASSPKPGNHEQYF. The CDR3 nucleotides read TGTGCCAGCTCACCGAAGCCTGGAAACCACGAGCAGTACTTC. This sequence joins TRBV18 and TRBJ2-4; D is ambiguous. Near its end, the DNA agrees better with TRBJ2-7, so the J call may be wrong. The CDR3 has 14 residues. Germline V gene data show CDR1 as KGHSH and CDR2 as LQKENI.

A few counts support this clonotype. The gene calls are TRBV4-2 and TRBJ2-6; 9 nucleotides match TRBD2. The V gene end was trimmed by 0 bases and the J gene end by 4 bases; junction bases not matched to a gene: 7. The CDR3 has 18 residues. Germline lookup yields CDR1 LGHNA and CDR2 YNFKEQ. The DNA of the CDR3 is TGTGCCAGCAGCCAAGATAGCGGGAGCGGTCCGGGGGCCAACGTCCTGACTTTC. It encodes CASSQDSGSGPGANVLTF.

This clonotype was picked up a small number of times. This chain joins TRBV20-1 and TRBJ2-1; the match to TRBD2 covers 14 bases. This CDR3 comprises 15 residues. Germline V gives CDR1 DFQATT, CDR2 SNEGSKA (reference sequence). With 6 bases clipped from V and 7 bases from J, the junction kept 8 bases outside the gene matches. The CDR3 bases are TGCAGTGCCAGACTAGCGGGAGGGCCCAGGAATGAGCAGTTCTTC. It is translated as CSARLAGGPRNEQFF.

The V and J genes are TRBV7-9 and TRBJ2-6; D unclear. Trimming pared 0 bases from V and 4 bases from J, leaving 7 bases between. The CDR3 runs 15 residues. CDR1 is SEHNR and CDR2 is FQNEAQ in the germline V gene (reference sequence). This CDR3 reads CASSLAELGANVLTF. The CDR3, as DNA: TGTGCCAGCAGCTTAGCGGAATTGGGGGCCAACGTCCTGACTTTC. The full variable domain, completed using reference TRBV7-9 and TRBJ2-6, is DTGVSQNPRHKITKRGQNVTFRCDPISEHNRLYWYRQTLGQGPEFLTYFQNEAQLEKSRLLSDRFSAERPKGSFSTLEIQRTEQGDSAMYLCASSLAELGANVLTFGAGSRLTVL.

This chain links TRBV15 with TRBJ2-3; TRBD1 aligns across 7 bases. Germline V CDR1 and CDR2: LNHNV, YYDKDF (reference sequence). Trimming took 3 bases from V and 14 from J; bases not matched to a gene: 17. CDR3 size: 15 residues. The CDR3 DNA reads TGTGCCACCAGCAGGGGTGGGACAGAGACCCGATACGCGTATTTT. It specifies CATSRGGTETRYAYF.

In this sample, this clonotype turned up once. V is TRBV5-1 and J is TRBJ2-5, with 8 bases identical to TRBD1. This CDR3 is 13 amino acids long. Looked up from germline, CDR1 is SGHRS and CDR2 is YFSETQ. J gave up 4 bases and V 3 bases, and 2 bases lay outside the gene matches. CDR3 protein: CASSSGQAETQYF. The CDR3 bases are TGCGCCAGCAGCTCGGGACAGGCAGAGACCCAGTACTTC.

This chain joins TRBV7-2 and TRBJ2-4; the D is unclear. V was shortened by 4 bases and J by 9 bases, with 16 bases between the two germline ends. Germline V lookup: CDR1 SGHTA, CDR2 FQGNSA. This CDR3 is 14 amino acids long. CDR3 nucleotide sequence: TGTGCCAGCAGCTCACCACAGACTGGCACCATTCAGTACTTC. It is translated as CASSSPQTGTIQYF.

The chain combines TRBV5-1 with TRBJ2-7; 9 bases align to TRBD1. Germline assignment: CDR1 SGHRS and CDR2 YFSETQ. The V gene end was trimmed by 0 bases and the J gene end by 4 bases; junction bases not matched to a gene: 8. The CDR3 runs to 16 residues. The CDR3 DNA reads TGCGCCAGCAGCTTGGCAACTAGACAGGGGGATTACGAGCAGTACTTC. It codes for CASSLATRQGDYEQYF. Using reference TRBV5-1 and TRBJ2-7 for the parts outside the CDR3, the full variable domain is KAGVTQTPRYLIKTRGQQVTLSCSPISGHRSVSWYQQTPGQGLQFLFEYFSETQRNKGNFPGRFSGRQFSNSRSEMNVSTLELGDSALYLCASSLATRQGDYEQYFGPGTRLTVT.

The J gene is TRBJ1-2, the V gene TRBV29-1; 7 bases line up with TRBD1. CDR3 size: 11 residues. Germline values: CDR1 SQVTM, CDR2 ANQGSEA. V gave up 7 bases and J gave up 4 bases; unmatched junction bases: 3. CDR3 in DNA: TGCAGCGCTGACAGGGTCTATGGCTACACCTTC. Translation gives CSADRVYGYTF.

The chain links TRBV24-1 to TRBJ2-1; TRBD1 might be the D (6 bases). The ends were cut back, 4 bases at V and 0 bases at J, with 12 bases in the middle. The CDR3 is made up of 16 amino acids. Germline V lookup: CDR1 KGHDR, CDR2 SFDVKD. As DNA, the CDR3 is TGTGCCACCAGTGACCCGGACAGATTCTCCTACAATGAGCAGTTCTTC. Amino acids: CATSDPDRFSYNEQFF.